The 26 T cell receptor beta chains listed next were all sequenced from one sample in a study of CD8 T cells in Susac syndrome. An amount of RNA that ranged from roughly 0.5 to 1 ug was reverse transcribed with random hexamers. Via MiXCR, TCRdb re-called the immunoSEQ multiplex PCR reads, giving one row per CDR3 protein. The data contain 56,000 or so distinct CDR3 sequences, around 93% of them seen just once; the ten biggest clones take up approximately 0.8%. The sequenced material came from CD8+ T cells from PBMCs. Receptor source: a human donor with Susac syndrome.

CDR3 bases: TGCGCCAGCAGCCAAGAGCAGGGGGTGATTAATTCACCCCTCCACTTT. The encoded protein is CASSQEQGVINSPLHF. The J gene is TRBJ1-6, the V gene TRBV4-1; 7 bases line up with TRBD1. CDR1 MGHRA and CDR2 YSYEKL come from the germline V gene. The CDR3 runs to 16 residues. V lost 0 bases, J lost 6 bases, and 5 bases stayed unmatched.

V gene TRBV15 combines with J gene TRBJ2-5; D unclear. The CDR3 has 15 residues. Germline loops: CDR1 LNHNV, CDR2 YYDKDF (reference sequence). The germline V and J ends were trimmed by 1 base and 0 bases, with 9 bases remaining between them. The CDR3 loop reads CATSRGTVDQETQYF. The CDR3 nucleotides are TGTGCCACCAGCAGAGGCACGGTTGACCAAGAGACCCAGTACTTC. Full variable domain (missing parts from reference TRBV15 and TRBJ2-5): DAMVIQNPRYQVTQFGKPVTLSCSQTLNHNVMYWYQQKSSQAPKLLFHYYDKDFNNEADTPDNFQSRRPNTSFCFLDIRSPGLGDTAMYLCATSRGTVDQETQYFGPGTRLLVL.

The count of this clonotype is one. This chain uses TRBV29-1 with TRBJ2-1; the match to TRBD2 covers 8 bases. The germline V gene has CDR1 SQVTM and CDR2 ANQGSEA. Trimming removed 2 bases from V and 4 bases from J; junction bases left unmatched: 7. The CDR3 consists of 15 residues. The CDR3 sequence is CSVESLAGAYNEQFF. CDR3 DNA: TGCAGCGTTGAAAGTCTAGCGGGTGCTTACAATGAGCAGTTCTTC.

The chain couples TRBV20-1 to TRBJ1-6, with 10 nucleotides matching TRBD1. The germline gives CDR1 DFQATT, CDR2 SNEGSKA (reference sequence). V trimming: 6 bases; J trimming: 9 bases; junction bases outside the gene matches: 8. This CDR3 is 14 amino acids long. The CDR3 DNA sequence: TGCAGTGCAACGAGGACAGGGGGGATTTCACCCCTCCACTTT. Amino acids: CSATRTGGISPLHF.

The rearrangement links TRBV11-2 to TRBJ2-5; D might be TRBD2 (7 bases). Germline assignment: CDR1 SGHAT and CDR2 FQNNGV. The CDR3 length is 15 residues. Trimming removed 1 base from V and 5 bases from J, with 14 bases in between. The CDR3 coding sequence is TGTGCCAGCAGCTTAGGTGCGGGGGCGGACGAGACCCAGTACTTC. Its translation: CASSLGAGADETQYF.

The genes are TRBV11-1 and TRBJ2-5; 9 bases match TRBD1. The CDR3 covers 17 residues. CDR1 SGHAT and CDR2 FQDESV come from the germline V gene (reference sequence). Germline trimming cut 2 bases from V and 1 base from J; bases unmatched to any gene: 8. CDR3 nucleotide sequence: TGTGCCAGCAGCTTATGGACAGGGGAGGGATTCCAAGAGACCCAGTACTTC. Residues: CASSLWTGEGFQETQYF.

V is TRBV10-3 and J is TRBJ1-6; possible D gene TRBD1, 5 bases. The CDR3 has 15 residues. In germline, CDR1 is ENHRY, CDR2 SYGVKD. V was clipped by 6 bases and J by 4 bases, with 13 bases between them. The CDR3 DNA sequence: TGTGCCATCAGACCCGGACATACTTATAATTCACCCCTCCACTTT. Translation: CAIRPGHTYNSPLHF.

The chain combines TRBV3-1 with TRBJ1-2; the D gene is possibly TRBD1 (6 bases). This CDR3 region has 14 residues. Germline V CDR1 and CDR2: LGHDT, YNNKEL (reference sequence). V shed 0 bases and J shed 7 bases, with 12 bases lying between them. CDR3 coding DNA: TGTGCCAGCAGCCAAGAATGGGCAGGGGTTGGCTACACCTTC. Its translation: CASSQEWAGVGYTF.

This clonotype turned up a few times. V usage is TRBV6-2 or TRBV6-3 and J usage is TRBJ2-5; D is undetermined. CDR3 length equals 12 residues. The V and J ends lost 3 bases and 5 bases respectively, with 7 bases between them. CDR1 is MNHEY, CDR2 SVGEGT, per germline. This CDR3 is CASSYSLETQYF. CDR3 sequence (DNA): TGTGCCAGCAGTTATAGCCTTGAGACCCAGTACTTC.

V gene TRBV20-1 combines with J gene TRBJ2-5, with D uncertain. The CDR3 has 16 amino acids. Germline V lookup: CDR1 DFQATT, CDR2 SNEGSKA (reference sequence). V was cut by 0 bases and J by 0 bases, with 14 bases left in between. CDR3 residues: CSARDYATPDQETQYF. Written as DNA, the CDR3 is TGCAGTGCTAGAGATTATGCTACCCCAGACCAAGAGACCCAGTACTTC.

The chain recombines TRBV9 with TRBJ2-7, with D tentatively TRBD2 (5 bases). This CDR3 is 13 amino acids long. Germline V lookup: CDR1 SGDLS, CDR2 YYNGEE. V lost 3 bases and J lost 3, with 10 bases in between. The CDR3 sequence: CASSAGSLYEQYF. The CDR3 DNA follows: TGTGCCAGCAGCGCGGGGTCCCTCTACGAGCAGTACTTC.

The chain couples TRBV4-1 to TRBJ2-3; no firm D call. The CDR3 contains 14 residues. The germline CDR1 and CDR2 sequences are MGHRA and YSYEKL. The V end was cut by 6 bases, the J end by 2 bases, with 12 bases between. CDR3 sequence: CASSPRIYTDTQYF. The CDR3 DNA reads TGCGCCAGCAGTCCAAGAATCTACACAGATACGCAGTATTTT.

This rearrangement joins TRBV3-1 to TRBJ2-1, with TRBD2 matching over 11 bases. The J segment lost 10 bases and the V segment lost 2 bases, leaving 4 bases of the junction unmatched. This CDR3 region has 14 residues. Germline CDR1 LGHDT, CDR2 YNNKEL (reference sequence). The CDR3 is CASSQRLAGREQFF. Written as DNA, the CDR3 is TGTGCCAGCAGCCAACGACTAGCGGGGAGGGAGCAGTTCTTC.

In DNA form, the CDR3 reads TGTGCCAGCGGCACAGCGGGATACAATGAGCAGTTCTTC. Translation gives CASGTAGYNEQFF. The chain uses TRBV12-3 or TRBV12-4 and TRBJ2-1, with 7 bases lining up with TRBD2. CDR3 length equals 13 residues. Trimming removed 8 bases from V and 4 bases from J; junction bases left unmatched: 5.

This rearrangement joins TRBV14 to TRBJ2-1; D perhaps matches TRBD1 (6 bases). V was trimmed by 0 bases and J by 4 bases, leaving 19 bases between them. Germline CDR1 is SGHDN and CDR2 is FVKESK. This CDR3 is 18 amino acids long. Here the CDR3 reads CASSQDLAPGQIYNEQFF. The CDR3 nucleotides are TGTGCCAGCAGCCAAGATTTGGCTCCGGGACAAATTTACAATGAGCAGTTCTTC.

The chain employs TRBV9 and TRBJ1-2; D perhaps matches TRBD1 (5 bases). The V gene's germline CDR1 is SGDLS and CDR2 YYNGEE. Trimming left V 3 bases short and J 7 bases short, with 16 bases between. This CDR3 contains 14 residues. The CDR3 loop reads CASSERQTITGYTF. CDR3 coding DNA: TGTGCCAGCAGCGAACGACAGACCATAACTGGCTACACCTTC.

This clonotype was observed once. The chain recombines TRBV29-1 with TRBJ1-2, with 9 bases identical to TRBD1. The CDR3 length is 15 residues. The V and J ends lost 7 bases and 7 bases, in that order; junction bases with no gene match: 16. The germline gives CDR1 SQVTM, CDR2 ANQGSEA. CDR3 sequence: CSASTDRGALFGYTF. The CDR3 DNA sequence: TGCAGCGCGAGCACGGACAGGGGCGCCTTATTTGGCTACACCTTC.

J is TRBJ1-1 and V is TRBV27, with 7 bases identical to TRBD1. The CDR3 contains 14 residues. Germline lookup yields CDR1 MNHEY and CDR2 SMNVEV (reference sequence). V lost 6 bases and J lost 4; bases outside the gene matches: 8. For the CDR3, the DNA is TGTGCCAGCAGACCACAGGGGTGGGGCACTGAAGCTTTCTTT. Amino acid sequence: CASRPQGWGTEAFF.

V gene TRBV11-2 combines with J gene TRBJ2-2; D gene unclear. The germline V gene has CDR1 SGHAT and CDR2 FQNNGV. This CDR3 comprises 16 residues. Trimming removed 6 bases from V and 3 bases from J, with 17 bases in between. The CDR3 here is CASRSFAWSDTGELFF. In DNA, the CDR3 is TGTGCCAGCAGGTCCTTCGCGTGGTCCGACACCGGGGAGCTGTTTTTT.

The V gene is TRBV29-1, the J gene TRBJ2-5; D possibly corresponds to TRBD2 (7 bases). V lost 6 bases, J lost 5 bases, and 28 bases lay in between. The CDR3 has 17 residues. Germline CDR1 SQVTM, CDR2 ANQGSEA. The chain's CDR3 is CSVNKPSGRGGRETQYF. The CDR3 coding sequence is TGCAGCGTCAATAAACCCTCGGGAAGGGGGGGCCGGGAGACCCAGTACTTC.

This sequence joins TRBV7-9 and TRBJ2-7, with D maybe TRBD2 (5 bases). V lost 4 bases to trimming and J lost 7 bases, with 20 bases between them. In germline, CDR1 is SEHNR, CDR2 FQNEAQ (reference sequence). This CDR3 comprises 15 residues. DNA for the CDR3: TGTGCCAGCAGCTCTGCGCGCGGGTCATACGGGGAGCAGTACTTC. Translated, it gives CASSSARGSYGEQYF.

This sequence joins TRBV12-3 or TRBV12-4 and TRBJ2-5, with D maybe TRBD1 (6 bases). The CDR3 runs to 12 residues. Trimming pared 8 bases from V and 4 bases from J, leaving 11 bases between. In DNA, the CDR3 is TGTGCCAGCGAAGGGGGATCAGAGACCCAGTACTTC. It is translated as CASEGGSETQYF.

This chain connects TRBV30 to TRBJ1-4, with unresolved D. The germline CDR1 and CDR2 sequences are GTSNPN and SVGIG (reference sequence). The CDR3 is 11 residues long. The germline V and J ends were trimmed by 0 bases and 13 bases, with 9 bases remaining between them. The CDR3 sequence is CAWSVGSVLFF. CDR3 nucleotides: TGTGCCTGGAGTGTAGGGTCGGTACTGTTTTTT.

The chain has TRBV1 and TRBJ2-5; TRBD2 is the table's D call and was not checked against the DNA. TRBV1 is marked as a pseudogene. CDR3 length: 16 residues. The chain's CDR3 is CTSRRPQGLDEETQYF. The CDR3 coding sequence is TGCACCAGCAGGCGACCTCAGGGACTTGACGAAGAGACCCAGTACTTC.

The chain joins TRBV9 to TRBJ1-1, with D tentatively TRBD1 (6 bases). The CDR3 is 14 amino acids. Trimming stripped 4 bases from V and 5 bases from J, with 15 bases between. Germline CDR1 is SGDLS and CDR2 is YYNGEE. In DNA, the CDR3 is TGTGCCAGCAGCCCCGGGTGGGGGCTAACTGAAGCTTTCTTT. Protein product: CASSPGWGLTEAFF.

This chain uses TRBV7-9 with TRBJ2-7; 7 bases agree with TRBD1. V was pared by 4 bases and J by 2 bases, with 8 bases of the junction left unmatched. Germline V CDR1 and CDR2: SEHNR, FQNEAQ (reference sequence). This CDR3 region has 15 residues. Written as DNA, the CDR3 is TGTGCCAGCAGCTCAGTCCGGGACAGAACCTACGAGCAGTACTTC. It translates to CASSSVRDRTYEQYF.